There are a few counts of the clone carrying this T cell receptor beta chain. The antigen is not known. Library construction involved attaching unique molecular identifiers to individual cDNA molecules, which allowed quantitative, reproducible TCR counting. Study processing details: TCR counts had a median of about 100,000 per sample and spanned roughly 20,000 to 690,600. TCRdb redid the calling of the reads with MiXCR, one entry per CDR3 protein. The V and J calls were determined by TCRdb, not by the authors. The table records about 120,000 distinct CDR3 sequences, 6.5% to 10% of them present only once. The sample is drawn from a study of human T cells and chemical hapten exposure. Turning to the study itself: Yields of TCR per sample differed, chiefly owing to small differences in pooled library volume.

The CDR3 extends over 15 amino acids. Trimming at V came to 6 bases and at J to 4 bases, leaving 8 bases not matched to a gene. Per the germline V gene, CDR1 is SNHLY and CDR2 is FYNNEI. Study conclusions and caveats: High-frequency TCRs, those above 1 in 1000, stayed the same after DPC sensitization.

Whole blood that had not been fractionated was the source of extracted total RNA. What was sequenced was whole blood. This chain connects TRBV2 to TRBJ2-1; 8 positions match TRBD2. This TCR was sampled from a human donor in good health. Some clones in this sample may be carry-over from other donors' samples. The CDR3 DNA is TGTGCCAGCAGAGCGGGAGAGTCCCAATACAATGAGCAGTTCTTC. Its translation is CASRAGESQYNEQFF.